The 29 T cell receptor beta chains below were found in one sample sequenced in a study of cytomegalovirus exposure and HLA in healthy donors. Amplification used 60 Vbeta primers and 13 Jbeta primers. TCRdb's table, derived via immunoSEQ multiplex PCR, lists solely in-frame clones and lacks some. The data hold some 130,000 clones, with around 73% observed a single time. Specimen: PBMCs. All receptors come from a woman in her forties in good health and CMV-seronegative.

The chain recombines TRBV4-1 with TRBJ1-2, with 8 bases that match TRBD1. The CDR3 spans 15 residues. Germline V gives CDR1 MGHRA, CDR2 YSYEKL. V lost 2 bases, J lost 10 bases, and 12 bases stayed unmatched. The CDR3 DNA sequence: TGCGCCAGCAGCCAAACCAACCCGGCAGGGGGCTCCTACACCTTC. This encodes CASSQTNPAGGSYTF.

The chain couples TRBV5-4 to TRBJ2-1; 13 nucleotides match TRBD2. The J segment lost 4 bases and the V segment lost 5 bases, leaving 6 bases of the junction unmatched. The CDR3 is made up of 16 amino acids. CDR1 and CDR2 from the germline V gene are SGHNT and YYREEE (reference sequence). The CDR3 protein is CASSPWTSGGYNEQFF. Here the CDR3 DNA reads TGTGCCAGCAGTCCTTGGACTAGCGGGGGATACAATGAGCAGTTCTTC.

This clone was counted between two and nine times. V usage is TRBV4-3 and J usage is TRBJ1-4, with a weak D call TRBD1 (5 bases). V lost 4 bases to trimming and J lost 5 bases, with 17 bases between them. The CDR3 is 16 residues long. Germline V gene lookup returns CDR1 LGHNA and CDR2 YSLEER. CDR3 loop: CASSLSSNRGNEKLFF. As DNA, the CDR3 is TGCGCCAGCAGCCTTTCAAGTAACCGGGGGAATGAAAAACTGTTTTTT.

This chain uses TRBV29-1 with TRBJ1-1; 11 bases are shared with TRBD1. This CDR3 contains 14 residues. Germline assignment: CDR1 SQVTM and CDR2 ANQGSEA. The trim removed 7 bases at V and 5 bases at J, leaving 9 bases unmatched. CDR3 in amino acids: CSATDGTGGTEAFF. The CDR3 DNA reads as TGCAGCGCCACCGACGGGACAGGGGGGACTGAAGCTTTCTTT.

The chain employs TRBV10-3 and TRBJ2-3, with TRBD1 matching 7 bases. Germline V gene lookup returns CDR1 ENHRY and CDR2 SYGVKD. The CDR3 runs to 13 residues. Trimming removed 4 bases from V and 8 bases from J; junction bases left unmatched: 6. The CDR3 DNA reads as TGTGCCATCAGTGGGGGGACAGTTGGTACGCAGTATTTT. This encodes CAISGGTVGTQYF.

This chain uses TRBV18 with TRBJ2-2; TRBD1 might be the D (5 bases). The CDR3 has 14 residues. With 3 bases removed from V and 5 bases from J, the gap between germline ends came to 10 bases. CDR1 is KGHSH and CDR2 is LQKENI in the germline V gene. CDR3 sequence reads: CASSPDMVTGELFF. The CDR3 nucleotides are TGTGCCAGCTCACCGGACATGGTAACCGGGGAGCTGTTTTTT.

This clone occurred once. This chain uses TRBV7-9 with TRBJ1-6; TRBD1 matches 7 bases. The V and J ends lost 8 bases and 4 bases, in that order; junction bases with no gene match: 8. The CDR3 loop spans 15 amino acids. Germline loops: CDR1 SEHNR, CDR2 FQNEAQ (reference sequence). The CDR3 nucleotides read TGTGCCAGCGGTACAGGGGATCCGTATAATTCACCCCTCCACTTT. Translating gives CASGTGDPYNSPLHF.

This rearrangement joins TRBV9 to TRBJ1-3; D might be TRBD1 (5 bases). Germline V CDR1 and CDR2: SGDLS, YYNGEE. The CDR3 loop spans 14 amino acids. With 0 bases removed from V and 2 bases from J, the gap between germline ends came to 6 bases. CDR3 sequence: CASSVGGAGNTIYF. For the CDR3, the DNA is TGTGCCAGCAGCGTAGGGGGGGCTGGAAACACCATATATTTT.

This clone came up a few times. The chain is built from TRBV4-1 and TRBJ1-5; no firm D call. Germline-derived CDR1 and CDR2 are MGHRA and YSYEKL. Trimming removed 3 bases at V and 2 bases at J, with 14 bases between. The CDR3 loop spans 16 amino acids. Written as DNA, the CDR3 is TGCGCCAGCAGCCAGGTTTCAGCGAGTGGCAATCAGCCCCAGCATTTT. Translation gives CASSQVSASGNQPQHF.

V and J are TRBV5-1 and TRBJ2-5, with TRBD2 matching over 16 bases. The CDR3 is 16 amino acids. Trimming at V came to 4 bases and at J to 5 bases, leaving 5 bases not matched to a gene. Germline CDR1 reads SGHRS; CDR2 reads YFSETQ. CDR3 bases: TGCGCCAGCAGCCTCGGGACTAGCGGGGGGGCGGAGACCCAGTACTTC. This gives the protein CASSLGTSGGAETQYF.

The chain recombines TRBV11-2 with TRBJ1-4; 7 bases match TRBD1. V gave up 1 base and J gave up 8 bases; unmatched junction bases: 4. Germline CDR1 and CDR2: SGHAT and FQNNGV. This CDR3 contains 14 residues. DNA of the CDR3: TGTGCCAGCAGCTTAGGGACAGGAAACGAAAAACTGTTTTTT. It encodes CASSLGTGNEKLFF.

This clone was detected a few times. The chain links TRBV2 to TRBJ2-1; D may be TRBD2 (6 bases). Germline values: CDR1 SNHLY, CDR2 FYNNEI. The CDR3 runs to 15 residues. V lost 4 bases and J lost 5, with 15 bases in between. The CDR3 coding sequence is TGTGCCAGCAGTGTGCCGACTAGGGATCACAATGAGCAGTTCTTC. Its protein product is CASSVPTRDHNEQFF.

The V gene is TRBV7-6, the J gene TRBJ2-7; 7 bases are shared with TRBD1. The CDR3 has 15 amino acids. V was pared by 1 base and J by 2 bases, with 5 bases of the junction left unmatched. Germline CDR1 reads SGHVS; CDR2 reads FNYEAQ. The CDR3 DNA follows: TGTGCCAGCAGCTTAGAAGGGGGCAGCGCCTACGAGCAGTACTTC. It codes for CASSLEGGSAYEQYF.

The genes are TRBV2 and TRBJ2-3; 11 bases are shared with TRBD2. This CDR3 is 14 amino acids long. Germline V gene lookup returns CDR1 SNHLY and CDR2 FYNNEI. Trimming took 6 bases from V and 5 from J; bases not matched to a gene: 4. This chain's CDR3 is CASRSSGGLDTQYF. As DNA, the CDR3 is TGTGCCAGCAGGTCTAGCGGGGGGTTAGATACGCAGTATTTT.

A few counts support this clone. The chain has TRBV5-6 and TRBJ2-3; 7 bases match TRBD2. Germline CDR1 is SGHDT and CDR2 is YYEEEE. J gave up 0 bases and V 0 bases, and 4 bases lay outside the gene matches. The CDR3 totals 16 residues. The CDR3 sequence is CASSLGGGASTDTQYF. In DNA form, the CDR3 reads TGTGCCAGCAGCTTGGGGGGAGGGGCTAGCACAGATACGCAGTATTTT.

The genes are TRBV2 and TRBJ1-1; D may be TRBD1 (6 bases). Trimming pared 6 bases from V and 5 bases from J, leaving 7 bases between. This CDR3 is built from 11 residues. Germline CDR1 and CDR2: SNHLY and FYNNEI. The CDR3 reads CASRTGTEAFF. The CDR3 coding sequence is TGTGCCAGCAGGACAGGTACTGAAGCTTTCTTT.

This chain connects TRBV19 to TRBJ1-3, with D possibly TRBD1 on 5 matching bases. V lost 7 bases and J lost 0, with 10 bases in between. CDR3 length: 14 amino acids. Per germline, CDR1 LNHDA and CDR2 SQIVND (reference sequence). The CDR3 protein is CASNDRHSGNTIYF. DNA for the CDR3: TGTGCCAGTAATGACAGACACTCTGGAAACACCATATATTTT.

The DNA for the CDR3 is TGTGCCAGCGGCCCGGGACAGGGGGCGCGAGCTAATGAAAAACTGTTTTTT. Protein product: CASGPGQGARANEKLFF. The V call is TRBV6-4, the J call TRBJ1-4; TRBD1 aligns across 12 bases. The CDR3 spans 17 residues. Germline CDR1 is MRHNA and CDR2 is SNTAGT. With V trimmed by 8 bases and J by 3 bases, 10 bases remained unmatched.

The rearrangement uses TRBV6-6 and TRBJ2-7; TRBD1 might be the D (8 bases). The CDR3 length is 14 residues. V was trimmed by 6 bases and J by 3 bases, leaving 15 bases between them. Germline-derived CDR1 and CDR2 are MNHNY and SVGAGI (reference sequence). The CDR3 is CASRTGEGSYEQYV. CDR3 bases: TGTGCCAGCAGGACAGGGGAGGGGAGCTACGAGCAGTACGTC.

The CDR3 sequence is CASRPTGGIHQPQHF. In nucleotides, the CDR3 is TGTGCCAGCAGACCTACAGGGGGAATTCATCAGCCCCAGCATTTT. The rearrangement uses TRBV27 and TRBJ1-5; 8 bases match TRBD1. CDR3 length: 15 residues. CDR1 and CDR2 (germline): MNHEY, SMNVEV (reference sequence). Trimming cost V 6 bases and J 5 bases; bases outside gene matches: 9.

Here the CDR3 reads CASSLATGNKAEAFF. CDR3 in DNA: TGTGCCAGCAGCTTGGCGACAGGGAATAAGGCTGAAGCTTTCTTT. The rearrangement joins TRBV5-4 to TRBJ1-1; 7 positions agree with TRBD1. J was trimmed by 6 bases and V by 0 bases; bases with no gene match: 8. CDR1 SGHNT and CDR2 YYREEE come from the germline V gene (reference sequence). The CDR3 extends over 15 amino acids.

In this sample, this clone turned up once. J is TRBJ2-2 and V is TRBV4-3; the match to TRBD2 covers 11 bases. Per the germline V gene, CDR1 is LGHNA and CDR2 is YSLEER. The V segment lost 1 base and the J segment 1 base; nucleotides outside the gene matches: 5. There are 18 residues in the CDR3. The CDR3 reads CASSQVFLAGGNTGELFF. The CDR3 bases are TGCGCCAGCAGCCAAGTCTTCCTAGCGGGGGGGAACACCGGGGAGCTGTTTTTT.

This chain uses TRBV4-1 with TRBJ1-2; TRBD1 matches at 7 bases. With V trimmed by 4 bases and J by 6 bases, 17 bases remained unmatched. The length of the CDR3 is 17 residues. Germline V lookup: CDR1 MGHRA, CDR2 YSYEKL. The DNA for the CDR3 is TGCGCCAGCAGCCGTTACACAACCGGAGGACAGGATCATGGCTACACCTTC. Translated: CASSRYTTGGQDHGYTF.

For this clone: Germline is not matched at one junction end, which may reflect a read error. The V call is TRBV7-9, the J call TRBJ1-1; D ambiguous. In germline, CDR1 is SEHNR, CDR2 FQNEAQ (reference sequence). The CDR3 loop spans 14 amino acids. The CDR3 here is CSSSFIIRGTEAFF. The CDR3 DNA reads as TGTTCCAGCAGCTTTATTATCCGGGGCACTGAAGCTTTCTTT.

The V call is TRBV11-2, the J call TRBJ2-1; TRBD2 matches at 10 bases. The ends lost 1 base at V and 6 bases at J; junction bases unmatched: 3. The CDR3 covers 15 residues. Per germline, CDR1 SGHAT and CDR2 FQNNGV. As DNA, the CDR3 is TGTGCCAGCAGCTTAGGTAGCGGGGGGCGCAATGAGCAGTTCTTC. Amino acid sequence: CASSLGSGGRNEQFF. The full variable domain, completed using reference TRBV11-2 and TRBJ2-1, is EAGVAQSPRYKIIEKRQSVAFWCNPISGHATLYWYQQILGQGPKLLIQFQNNGVVDDSQLPKDRFSAERLKGVDSTLKIQPAKLEDSAVYLCASSLGSGGRNEQFFGPGTRLTVL.

V usage is TRBV9 and J usage is TRBJ1-5, with 8 nucleotides matching TRBD1. CDR1 is SGDLS, CDR2 YYNGEE, per germline. The CDR3 is 16 amino acids. With 3 bases clipped from V and 1 base from J, the junction kept 6 bases outside the gene matches. The CDR3 DNA reads TGTGCCAGCAGCGGCCGACAGGGGTTAAGCAATCAGCCCCAGCATTTT. The encoded protein is CASSGRQGLSNQPQHF.

The chain joins TRBV19 to TRBJ1-5; TRBD1 is a possible D gene (5 bases). There are 14 residues in the CDR3. From germline, CDR1 is LNHDA and CDR2 SQIVND (reference sequence). The ends were cut back, 0 bases at V and 11 bases at J, with 14 bases in the middle. CDR3 residues: CASSIDLWGLSQHF. The CDR3 DNA follows: TGTGCCAGTAGTATAGATCTATGGGGACTCTCCCAGCATTTT.

This chain links TRBV5-1 with TRBJ2-3; maybe TRBD1 (6 bases). The CDR3 length is 16 residues. Germline V gene data show CDR1 as SGHRS and CDR2 as YFSETQ. The V gene lost 0 bases and the J gene lost 9 bases, with 20 bases spanning the gap. CDR3: CASSLEWGLQGGTQYF. The CDR3 region has the DNA TGCGCCAGCAGCTTGGAATGGGGGTTACAGGGCGGAACGCAGTATTTT.

V gene TRBV18 combines with J gene TRBJ1-2; 12 positions match TRBD1. Trimming removed 3 bases from V and 7 bases from J; junction bases left unmatched: 9. Germline CDR1 is KGHSH and CDR2 is LQKENI. This CDR3 is built from 16 residues. CDR3 DNA: TGTGCCAGCTCACCCCAAGTGGGACAGGGGGCCGGTGGCTACACCTTC. It is translated as CASSPQVGQGAGGYTF. Supplemented by reference TRBV18 and TRBJ1-2, the full variable domain reads NAGVMQNPRHLVRRRGQEARLRCSPMKGHSHVYWYRQLPEEGLKFMVYLQKENIIDESGMPKERFSAEFPKEGPSILRIQQVVRGDSAAYFCASSPQVGQGAGGYTFGSGTRLTVV.